This passage covers 18 T cell receptor beta chains from one sample sequenced in a study of blood T cell repertoires in COVID-19. Produced via immunoSEQ multiplex PCR; TCRdb's table is partial and in-frame only. Of roughly 140,000 clones listed, around 91% are singletons. The sequenced sample consisted of peripheral blood. These receptors were obtained from a woman aged 60-75 years with active COVID-19.

This chain connects TRBV4-3 to TRBJ1-1; D possibly corresponds to TRBD1 (6 bases). This CDR3 is 17 amino acids long. The V end was cut by 2 bases, the J end by 6 bases, with 22 bases between. The germline CDR1 and CDR2 sequences are LGHNA and YSLEER. The CDR3 loop is CASSQPLGGAGTAEAFF. The CDR3 DNA reads as TGCGCCAGCAGCCAACCACTGGGGGGGGCCGGAACGGCTGAAGCTTTCTTT.

The chain is built from TRBV9 and TRBJ2-7; D gene unclear. The CDR3 runs 17 residues. Germline V gene sequence: CDR1 SGDLS, CDR2 YYNGEE. The germline V and J ends were trimmed by 0 bases and 2 bases, with 18 bases remaining between them. This CDR3 is CASSVEDRGTLTYEQYF. The CDR3 DNA reads TGTGCCAGCAGCGTAGAGGATCGAGGCACTCTTACCTACGAGCAGTACTTC.

The V and J genes are TRBV13 and TRBJ2-3, with 9 bases matching TRBD2. Germline trimming cut 0 bases from V and 4 bases from J; bases unmatched to any gene: 8. Germline V lookup: CDR1 PRHDT, CDR2 FYEKMQ (reference sequence). CDR3 size: 17 residues. The CDR3 coding sequence is TGTGCCAGCAGCTTAGGGACTAGCGGAGGGGGGGCAGATACGCAGTATTTT. Its protein product is CASSLGTSGGGADTQYF.

The chain recombines TRBV30 with TRBJ2-5, with D hard to call. This CDR3 comprises 11 residues. Germline V gives CDR1 GTSNPN, CDR2 SVGIG (reference sequence). V lost 2 bases and J 6 bases, leaving 7 bases between the germline ends. Written as DNA, the CDR3 is TGTGCCTGGAGTATACAGAAGACCCAGTACTTC. This sequence encodes CAWSIQKTQYF.

About this clone itself: Other DNA sequences in this specimen translate into the identical CDR3. The chain recombines TRBV7-9 with TRBJ2-7; TRBD1 agrees at 9 bases. The germline CDR1 and CDR2 sequences are SEHNR and FQNEAQ (reference sequence). V shed 6 bases, J shed 1 base, and the junction held 4 bases outside the gene matches. The CDR3 consists of 14 residues. The CDR3 region is CASSSGTGSYEQYF. Written as DNA, the CDR3 is TGTGCCAGCAGTTCCGGGACAGGGTCCTACGAGCAGTACTTC. The full variable domain, completed using reference TRBV7-9 and TRBJ2-7, is DTGVSQNPRHKITKRGQNVTFRCDPISEHNRLYWYRQTLGQGPEFLTYFQNEAQLEKSRLLSDRFSAERPKGSFSTLEIQRTEQGDSAMYLCASSSGTGSYEQYFGPGTRLTVT.

This chain connects TRBV4-1 to TRBJ2-4; the D gene is possibly TRBD2 (5 bases). The CDR3 spans 15 residues. CDR1 and CDR2 (germline): MGHRA, YSYEKL. Trimming took 1 base from V and 9 from J, leaving 16 bases between them. The CDR3 DNA sequence: TGCGCCAGCAGCCAAGTTACCGGGAAGCATCGCATTCAGTACTTC. Amino acid sequence: CASSQVTGKHRIQYF.

This clone appeared once. The genes are TRBV9 and TRBJ2-5; perhaps TRBD2 as D (5 bases). The CDR3 runs to 13 residues. The germline gives CDR1 SGDLS, CDR2 YYNGEE. Deletions cut 0 bases from V and 7 bases from J, with 10 bases between. The CDR3 DNA reads TGTGCCAGCAGCGTAGGAAATAGCGCGACCCAGTACTTC. Translating gives CASSVGNSATQYF.

This chain links TRBV5-4 with TRBJ2-1; 12 nucleotides align to TRBD2. Germline CDR1 reads SGHNT; CDR2 reads YYREEE (reference sequence). The CDR3 is made up of 15 amino acids. Trimming cost V 5 bases and J 7 bases; bases outside gene matches: 7. The CDR3 loop reads CASSRLAGEENEQFF. CDR3 nucleotides: TGTGCCAGCAGTCGACTAGCGGGAGAGGAAAATGAGCAGTTCTTC. The whole variable domain, filled in from reference TRBV5-4 and TRBJ2-1, reads ETGVTQSPTHLIKTRGQQVTLRCSSQSGHNTVSWYQQALGQGPQFIFQYYREEENGRGNFPPRFSGLQFPNYSSELNVNALELDDSALYLCASSRLAGEENEQFFGPGTRLTVL.

The chain is built from TRBV15 and TRBJ1-5; 9 bases are a match to TRBD1. V shed 3 bases and J 2 bases; nucleotides not matched to a gene: 5. Germline V CDR1 and CDR2: LNHNV, YYDKDF (reference sequence). This CDR3 spans 16 amino acids. The CDR3 DNA reads TGTGCCACCAGCAGTGGGACAGGGAAGCGCAATCAGCCCCAGCATTTT. This encodes CATSSGTGKRNQPQHF.

The rearrangement joins TRBV4-1 to TRBJ1-1, with TRBD1 matching 8 bases. The CDR3 is 14 amino acids. V gave up 4 bases and J gave up 4 bases; unmatched junction bases: 5. The V gene's germline CDR1 is MGHRA and CDR2 YSYEKL. The CDR3 coding sequence is TGCGCCAGCAGCCTTACAGGGGGGTCCACTGAAGCTTTCTTT. It codes for CASSLTGGSTEAFF.

V usage is TRBV7-8 and J usage is TRBJ1-2; D unresolved. The length of the CDR3 is 15 residues. The V and J ends lost 1 base and 5 bases respectively, with 14 bases between them. The germline gives CDR1 SGHVS, CDR2 FQNEAQ. CDR3 DNA sequence: TGTGCCAGCAGCTTAGGGTACCAAACGGGATATGGCTACACCTTC. Amino acid sequence: CASSLGYQTGYGYTF.

The chain uses TRBV9 and TRBJ2-5; 9 nucleotides match TRBD1. Germline V gene lookup returns CDR1 SGDLS and CDR2 YYNGEE. This CDR3 comprises 13 residues. Trimming took 3 bases from V and 7 from J; bases not matched to a gene: 4. DNA for the CDR3: TGTGCCAGCAGCGGGACAGGGGCTGGGACCCAGTACTTC. Its translation: CASSGTGAGTQYF.

In its sample, this clone was seen once. This sequence joins TRBV5-4 and TRBJ2-7, with TRBD1 matching over 7 bases. CDR1 and CDR2 from the germline V gene are SGHNT and YYREEE (reference sequence). The CDR3 is 12 amino acids. After removal of 4 bases from V and 4 bases from J, the junction contained 2 bases not matched to a gene. The CDR3 loop is CASSVDRYEQYF. CDR3 nucleotides: TGTGCCAGCAGCGTGGACAGGTACGAGCAGTACTTC.

This sequence joins TRBV5-5 and TRBJ2-3; 7 positions match TRBD1. J lost 2 bases, V lost 3 bases, and 12 bases had no gene match. The CDR3 covers 17 residues. Germline lookup yields CDR1 SGHKS and CDR2 YYEKEE (reference sequence). The CDR3 protein is CASSWPGGFQHTDTQYF. In DNA form, the CDR3 reads TGTGCCAGCAGCTGGCCAGGGGGTTTTCAGCACACAGATACGCAGTATTTT.

The chain joins TRBV28 to TRBJ1-5; 12 bases are shared with TRBD1. CDR3 length: 15 amino acids. Germline V gene data show CDR1 as MDHEN and CDR2 as SYDVKM. V dropped 2 bases and J dropped 5; count of bases not matched to a gene: 1. CDR3 sequence reads: CASSLGTGGYQPQHF. In DNA, the CDR3 is TGTGCCAGCAGTTTAGGGACAGGGGGCTATCAGCCCCAGCATTTT. The full variable domain, completed using reference TRBV28 and TRBJ1-5, is DVKVTQSSRYLVKRTGEKVFLECVQDMDHENMFWYRQDPGLGLRLIYFSYDVKMKEKGDIPEGYSVSREKKERFSLILESASTNQTSMYLCASSLGTGGYQPQHFGDGTRLSIL.

The chain carries TRBV10-3 and TRBJ2-7; 14 bases map to TRBD2. Unmatched junction bases numbered 7, after V lost 10 bases and J lost 5 bases. Germline CDR1 is ENHRY and CDR2 is SYGVKD. The CDR3 is made up of 14 amino acids. The CDR3 sequence is CASKGTSGSDEQYF. The CDR3, as DNA: TGTGCCAGCAAAGGGACTAGCGGGAGTGACGAGCAGTACTTC.

The chain recombines TRBV2 with TRBJ2-7; TRBD1 might be the D (5 bases). This CDR3 contains 12 residues. Germline V gives CDR1 SNHLY, CDR2 FYNNEI. V lost 6 bases, J lost 6 bases, and 12 bases lay in between. The CDR3 loop reads CASRGPGPEQYF. The CDR3 DNA follows: TGTGCCAGCAGGGGGCCAGGGCCCGAGCAGTACTTC.

This clone was seen only once. The chain links TRBV18 to TRBJ2-7; 10 positions agree with TRBD2. Looked up from germline, CDR1 is KGHSH and CDR2 is LQKENI. V trimming: 5 bases; J trimming: 0 bases; junction bases outside the gene matches: 4. The length of the CDR3 is 15 residues. In nucleotides, the CDR3 is TGTGCCAGCTCAACAAGCGGGAGGGTCTCCTACGAGCAGTACTTC. Translating it yields CASSTSGRVSYEQYF. The complete variable domain, with remaining parts taken from reference TRBV18 and TRBJ2-7, reads NAGVMQNPRHLVRRRGQEARLRCSPMKGHSHVYWYRQLPEEGLKFMVYLQKENIIDESGMPKERFSAEFPKEGPSILRIQQVVRGDSAAYFCASSTSGRVSYEQYFGPGTRLTVT.